These 31 T cell receptor beta chains originate from one sample sequenced in a study of blood T cell repertoires in COVID-19. Using immunoSEQ multiplex PCR, the repertoire was profiled, and TCRdb retains in-frame clones only, with some absent. The sample comprises over 350,000 clones, approximately 90% of which are singletons, and about 0.9% rests with the top ten. The sequencing sample was made of PBMCs or T cells enriched from blood (not recorded which). Source of these receptors: a woman aged 40 to 50 who had been exposed to COVID-19.

The chain joins TRBV12-3 or TRBV12-4 to TRBJ1-1; the D is unclear. CDR3 length: 12 amino acids. V lost 11 bases to trimming and J lost 1 base, with 11 bases between them. CDR3 bases: TGTGCCGTCAAACGGGAGAACACTGAAGCTTTCTTT. Encoded protein: CAVKRENTEAFF.

The sample holds one count of this clone. This sequence joins TRBV2 and TRBJ1-2, with 7 bases that match TRBD1. Germline CDR1 SNHLY, CDR2 FYNNEI. The CDR3 covers 13 residues. Trimming removed 10 bases from V and 6 bases from J; junction bases left unmatched: 11. CDR3 protein: CATSPDRVNGYTF. The CDR3 region has the DNA TGTGCCACCAGCCCCGACAGGGTTAATGGCTACACCTTC.

The chain combines TRBV6-5 with TRBJ2-7; TRBD1 agrees at 7 bases. Looked up from germline, CDR1 is MNHEY and CDR2 is SVGAGI. The CDR3 loop spans 15 amino acids. Unmatched junction bases numbered 8, after V lost 6 bases and J lost 0 bases. In DNA, the CDR3 is TGTGCCAGCAGGCGCCCCGGGACAGCCTCCTACGAGCAGTACTTC. It is translated as CASRRPGTASYEQYF.

The genes are TRBV10-3 and TRBJ2-7; TRBD1 agrees at 7 bases. The germline CDR1 and CDR2 sequences are ENHRY and SYGVKD. Trimming at V came to 10 bases and at J to 2 bases, leaving 5 bases not matched to a gene. The CDR3 has 12 amino acids. CDR3 protein: CATSGTAYEQYF. The DNA of the CDR3 is TGTGCCACCTCCGGGACAGCCTACGAGCAGTACTTC.

This chain uses TRBV5-1 with TRBJ2-2; 8 bases line up with TRBD1. The germline V gene encodes CDR1 SGHRS and CDR2 YFSETQ. V lost 5 bases, J lost 0 bases, and 6 bases stayed unmatched. CDR3 size: 16 residues. The CDR3 loop reads CASRYGQGSNTGELFF. Written as DNA, the CDR3 is TGCGCCAGCAGATACGGACAGGGATCGAACACCGGGGAGCTGTTTTTT.

The sample holds one count of this clone. The chain couples TRBV6-5 to TRBJ1-5; 7 bases map to TRBD1. The trim removed 6 bases at V and 0 bases at J, leaving 2 bases unmatched. Germline V gene lookup returns CDR1 MNHEY and CDR2 SVGAGI. The CDR3 consists of 14 residues. CDR3 protein: CASSGDSSNQPQHF. CDR3 bases: TGTGCCAGCAGCGGGGACAGTAGCAATCAGCCCCAGCATTTT.

The J gene is TRBJ1-6, the V gene TRBV6-2 or TRBV6-3; TRBD1 matches at 10 bases. The CDR3 is made up of 16 amino acids. V was pared by 0 bases and J by 6 bases, with 2 bases of the junction left unmatched. Germline V gene lookup returns CDR1 MNHEY and CDR2 SVGEGT. CDR3: CASSYSTGGVNSPLHF. In DNA form, the CDR3 reads TGTGCCAGCAGTTACTCGACAGGGGGCGTTAATTCACCCCTCCACTTT.

The rearrangement uses TRBV30 and TRBJ1-6; perhaps TRBD1 as D (5 bases). The germline gives CDR1 GTSNPN, CDR2 SVGIG (reference sequence). The CDR3 totals 16 residues. The V end lost 3 bases, the J end lost 0 bases, and 12 bases lay between the germline ends. The CDR3 protein is CAWSRALSSYNSPLHF. The CDR3 DNA reads as TGTGCCTGGAGCAGGGCCCTGAGCTCCTATAATTCACCCCTCCACTTT.

This chain links TRBV13 with TRBJ2-5; TRBD2 agrees at 10 bases. V lost 0 bases, J lost 3 bases, and 7 bases stayed unmatched. Germline assignment: CDR1 PRHDT and CDR2 FYEKMQ (reference sequence). This CDR3 has 17 amino acids. CDR3 DNA sequence: TGTGCCAGCAGCTTAGGGCCCCTAGCGGGAGTTGAAGAGACCCAGTACTTC. It is translated as CASSLGPLAGVEETQYF.

This clone showed up just once. The rearrangement joins TRBV6-5 to TRBJ1-1, with 8 bases matching TRBD1. The CDR3 is 15 residues long. V was clipped by 9 bases and J by 1 base; unmatched bases: 10. The germline V gene encodes CDR1 MNHEY and CDR2 SVGAGI. In DNA form, the CDR3 reads TGTGCCAGGGACAGGGTGCAATTTCCGAACACTGAAGCTTTCTTT. This codes for CARDRVQFPNTEAFF.

The gene calls are TRBV6-5 and TRBJ2-7, with TRBD2 matching over 10 bases. CDR3 length: 15 residues. Trimming cost V 0 bases and J 6 bases; bases outside gene matches: 5. In germline, CDR1 is MNHEY, CDR2 SVGAGI. The CDR3 loop is CASSYSSGRGAEQYF. CDR3 coding DNA: TGTGCCAGCAGTTACTCCAGCGGGAGGGGCGCCGAGCAGTACTTC.

Turning to this clone: At one of its ends the junction is not consistent with the germline gene, which may arise from a read error. CDR3 loop: CASSEVDLGTQYF. In nucleotides, the CDR3 is TGTGCCAGCAGCGAAGTGGACTTAGGGACCCAGTACTTC. The chain joins TRBV6-1 to TRBJ2-5, with D perhaps matching TRBD2 (5 bases). Per germline, CDR1 MNHNS and CDR2 SASEGT. This CDR3 spans 13 amino acids.

This chain joins TRBV27 and TRBJ2-7; 10 nucleotides align to TRBD1. The J segment lost 2 bases and the V segment lost 3 bases, leaving 4 bases of the junction unmatched. CDR1 is MNHEY, CDR2 SMNVEV, per germline (reference sequence). This CDR3 contains 15 residues. The CDR3 nucleotides read TGTGCCAGCAGTTTGAGGACAGGGGGACCCTACGAGCAGTACTTC. Translated, it gives CASSLRTGGPYEQYF.

The CDR3 spells CASSSYEKLFF. The CDR3 DNA sequence: TGTGCCAGCAGTTCCTATGAAAAACTGTTTTTT. The chain joins TRBV27 to TRBJ1-4, with D hard to call. This CDR3 has 11 amino acids. Germline CDR1 MNHEY, CDR2 SMNVEV (reference sequence). Trimming took 4 bases from V and 6 from J, leaving 3 bases between them.

V and J are TRBV15 and TRBJ2-1, with D perhaps matching TRBD2 (6 bases). The ends were cut back, 2 bases at V and 3 bases at J, with 17 bases in the middle. Germline V gene data show CDR1 as LNHNV and CDR2 as YYDKDF (reference sequence). The CDR3 has 17 amino acids. The CDR3 region is CATSRPPSAGIYNEQFF. CDR3 DNA: TGTGCCACCAGCAGACCCCCTTCCGCGGGGATCTACAATGAGCAGTTCTTC.

The J gene is TRBJ2-1, the V gene TRBV5-4; D perhaps matches TRBD2 (6 bases). The V gene's germline CDR1 is SGHNT and CDR2 YYREEE (reference sequence). The CDR3 is 15 residues long. Trimming left V 2 bases short and J 5 bases short, with 14 bases between. The CDR3: CASSLGGRINNEQFF. DNA for the CDR3: TGTGCCAGCAGCTTAGGTGGGAGGATCAACAATGAGCAGTTCTTC.

This clone was detected once. This rearrangement joins TRBV6-2 or TRBV6-3 to TRBJ2-7; TRBD1 matches 7 bases. This CDR3 is 14 amino acids long. The germline V gene encodes CDR1 MNHEY and CDR2 SVGEGT. The V gene end was trimmed by 4 bases and the J gene end by 6 bases; junction bases not matched to a gene: 9. CDR3 sequence reads: CASSSPGQSSEQYF. Written as DNA, the CDR3 is TGTGCCAGCAGTTCCCCGGGACAGAGCTCCGAGCAGTACTTC.

This sequence joins TRBV30 and TRBJ1-6; D is perhaps TRBD1 (6 bases). Germline V gene data show CDR1 as GTSNPN and CDR2 as SVGIG (reference sequence). V was pared by 0 bases and J by 6 bases, with 12 bases between. The CDR3 contains 15 residues. CDR3 in amino acids: CAWSVLRGRNSPLHF. The CDR3 coding sequence is TGTGCCTGGAGTGTACTCAGGGGACGTAATTCACCCCTCCACTTT.

The chain combines TRBV2 with TRBJ1-2; possible D gene TRBD1, 5 bases. Germline lookup yields CDR1 SNHLY and CDR2 FYNNEI. The V gene lost 2 bases and the J gene lost 7 bases, with 20 bases spanning the gap. CDR3 length: 16 residues. The CDR3 sequence: CASSENPGGGNSGYTF. CDR3 nucleotides: TGTGCCAGCAGTGAAAACCCCGGGGGGGGAAATTCTGGCTACACCTTC. The variable domain in full, with the rest retrieved from reference TRBV2 and TRBJ1-2, is EPEVTQTPSHQVTQMGQEVILRCVPISNHLYFYWYRQILGQKVEFLVSFYNNEISEKSEIFDDQFSVERPDGSNFTLKIRSTKLEDSAMYFCASSENPGGGNSGYTFGSGTRLTVV.

As regards this clone: Here the CDR3 omits its conserved ending phenylalanine or tryptophan, so a read error is the likely source. Because the CDR3's place on the DNA is in doubt, the DNA is left out and the CDR3 is given as listed by TCRdb. This rearrangement joins TRBV7-4 to TRBJ1-2. The germline V gene encodes CDR1 SGHVT and CDR2 SQSDAQ. With termini counted, the CDR3 has 9 amino acids. This chain's CDR3 is CASSLKPES.

The CDR3 nucleotides are TGTGCCAGCAGCTTAGCACGGGGATCCTACGAGCAGTACTTC. Encoded protein: CASSLARGSYEQYF. The chain carries TRBV11-3 and TRBJ2-7, with D perhaps matching TRBD2 (5 bases). Germline CDR1 is SGHNT and CDR2 is YENEEA. V dropped 1 base and J dropped 1 base, with 8 bases sitting between them. This CDR3 is 14 amino acids long.

V gene TRBV6-6 combines with J gene TRBJ2-1; the D gene is possibly TRBD2 (5 bases). The V gene's germline CDR1 is MNHNY and CDR2 SVGAGI (reference sequence). The V end lost 8 bases, the J end lost 8 bases, and 19 bases lay between the germline ends. This CDR3 is built from 14 residues. The CDR3 nucleotides are TGTGCCAGCCGGGATACCCCGAGGATCGATGAGCAGTTCTTC. Amino acid sequence: CASRDTPRIDEQFF.

The chain couples TRBV6-5 to TRBJ1-2, with D possibly matching TRBD1 (6 bases). V was trimmed by 6 bases and J by 0 bases, leaving 14 bases between them. Germline V lookup: CDR1 MNHEY, CDR2 SVGAGI. This CDR3 has 15 amino acids. DNA of the CDR3: TGTGCCAGCAGGGCCGACAGGATTGCTAACTATGGCTACACCTTC. Translation: CASRADRIANYGYTF.

The CDR3: CASTPALTGTYEQYF. In DNA, the CDR3 is TGTGCCAGCACCCCGGCTCTTACAGGGACCTACGAGCAGTACTTC. The V gene is TRBV6-5, the J gene TRBJ2-7; possibly TRBD1 for D (6 bases). CDR3 length: 15 amino acids. V was pared by 7 bases and J by 2 bases, with 18 bases between. Per germline, CDR1 MNHEY and CDR2 SVGAGI.

The V gene is TRBV11-2, the J gene TRBJ2-5; perhaps TRBD1 as D (5 bases). The V end lost 5 bases, the J end lost 2 bases, and 9 bases lay between the germline ends. CDR1 and CDR2 from the germline V gene are SGHAT and FQNNGV. The CDR3 contains 13 residues. Here the CDR3 DNA reads TGTGCCAGCAGCCCAGGGTTTCAAGAGACCCAGTACTTC. Translation gives CASSPGFQETQYF.

The chain links TRBV9 to TRBJ2-7; D possibly corresponds to TRBD2 (5 bases). The V and J ends lost 6 bases and 5 bases respectively, with 15 bases between them. Germline CDR1 is SGDLS and CDR2 is YYNGEE. This CDR3 spans 13 amino acids. The CDR3 coding sequence is TGTGCCAGCAACTCCGAGAACGGGGACGAGCAGTACTTC. Translating it yields CASNSENGDEQYF.

This clone was counted between two and nine times. The chain couples TRBV27 to TRBJ1-1, with 8 bases identical to TRBD1. The CDR3 has 14 amino acids. V trimming: 6 bases; J trimming: 3 bases; junction bases outside the gene matches: 6. Germline CDR1 MNHEY, CDR2 SMNVEV (reference sequence). The CDR3 coding sequence is TGTGCCAGCAGACCCAGACAGGGGTACACTGAAGCTTTCTTT. It translates to CASRPRQGYTEAFF.

This clone was counted a few times. The chain combines TRBV12-3 or TRBV12-4 with TRBJ1-2; no firm D call. Trimming took off 5 bases at V and 5 bases at J, with 12 bases between the two ends. The CDR3 is 13 residues long. Written as DNA, the CDR3 is TGTGCCAGCAGTCCACGAGAAGCTTATGGCTACACCTTC. It is translated as CASSPREAYGYTF.

Comment on this clone: The junction shows a germline mismatch at one end, possibly a read error. The chain combines TRBV7-9 with TRBJ2-1, with D possibly being TRBD2 (5 bases). This CDR3 region has 14 residues. Germline V CDR1 and CDR2: SEHNR, FQNEAQ (reference sequence). The chain's CDR3 is CASQTLGEYTEQFF. The CDR3 region has the DNA TGTGCCAGCCAGACCCTCGGGGAATACACTGAGCAGTTCTTC.

The chain couples TRBV19 to TRBJ1-3; 7 bases are shared with TRBD1. The CDR3 sequence is 14 residues long. The V and J ends lost 9 bases and 5 bases, in that order; junction bases with no gene match: 10. The germline CDR1 and CDR2 sequences are LNHDA and SQIVND (reference sequence). CDR3 nucleotide sequence: TGTGCCAGCACGACAGGGCACACTAGAAACACCATATATTTT. Residues: CASTTGHTRNTIYF. The complete variable domain, with remaining parts taken from reference TRBV19 and TRBJ1-3, reads DGGITQSPKYLFRKEGQNVTLSCEQNLNHDAMYWYRQDPGQGLRLIYYSQIVNDFQKGDIAEGYSVSREKKESFPLTVTSAQKNPTAFYLCASTTGHTRNTIYFGEGSWLTVV.

The chain links TRBV29-1 to TRBJ2-1, with TRBD2 matching over 9 bases. Germline CDR1 and CDR2: SQVTM and ANQGSEA. CDR3 length equals 15 residues. V trimming: 6 bases; J trimming: 1 base; junction bases outside the gene matches: 7. CDR3 sequence reads: CSVISGGHSYNEQFF. CDR3 DNA: TGCAGCGTAATCAGCGGGGGGCATTCCTACAATGAGCAGTTCTTC.